Listed here are 16 T cell receptor beta chains from one sample, sequenced in a study of regulatory T cells in long-lasting Graves disease. Time point of the sample: newly diagnosed GD, antithyroid drugs for less than 3 months. PBMC RNA was the source of the TCR library. Relying on iRepertoire HTBI primers and Arm-PCR of CDR3 regions, the team built TCR beta libraries. MiXCR, applied by TCRdb to the multiplex PCR reads, yields one record per CDR3 protein. The sample contains about 420,000 distinct CDR3 sequences, roughly 15% of which appear only once. These data also featured in a second study, about T cells in Graves' hyperthyroidism and ophthalmopathy.

Material: peripheral blood mononuclear cells (PBMCs), obtained at new diagnosis, from a patient treated with antithyroid drugs. Receptors originate from a young woman with Graves disease.

This clonotype was found many times. The genes are TRBV29-1 and TRBJ2-7; 7 bases align to TRBD1. Germline lookup yields CDR1 SQVTM and CDR2 ANQGSEA. V was pared by 6 bases and J by 2 bases, with 7 bases of the junction left unmatched. The length of the CDR3 is 13 residues. CDR3 bases: TGCAGCGTGAGGGACAGTGGTCCCTACGAGCAGTACTTC. Protein product: CSVRDSGPYEQYF.

The V call is TRBV5-1, the J call TRBJ2-1; 11 bases map to TRBD2. Germline V gives CDR1 SGHRS, CDR2 YFSETQ. V gave up 3 bases and J gave up 6 bases; unmatched junction bases: 2. The CDR3 contains 14 residues. CDR3 bases: TGCGCCAGCAGCTGGGGACTAGCGGCCAATGAGCAGTTCTTC. Amino acids: CASSWGLAANEQFF.

The table lists this clonotype with many counts. One end of the junction is discordant with germline, which a read error may explain. The chain joins TRBV9 to TRBJ2-5; D is perhaps TRBD2 (6 bases). This CDR3 has 12 residues. Germline-derived CDR1 and CDR2 are SGDLS and YYNGEE. CDR3 DNA sequence: TGTGCCAGCAGCGTAGTGCGGGGACGGGGTTCTTTC. Encoded protein: CASSVVRGRGSF. Based on the CDR3 plus reference TRBV9 and TRBJ2-5, the full variable domain is DSGVTQTPKHLITATGQRVTLRCSPRSGDLSVYWYQQSLDQGLQFLIQYYNGEERAKGNILERFSAQQFPDLHSELNLSSLELGDSALYFCASSVVRGRGSFGPGTRLLVL.

The chain uses TRBV18 and TRBJ1-2; D unresolved. Trimming cost V 2 bases and J 2 bases, with 6 bases left between them. CDR1 and CDR2 from the germline V gene are KGHSH and LQKENI. This CDR3 contains 13 residues. The CDR3 nucleotides read TGTGCCAGCTCACCAAAACAGAACTATGGCTACACCTTC. Protein product: CASSPKQNYGYTF.

This clonotype was observed many times. This chain uses TRBV12-3 or TRBV12-4 with TRBJ1-2; D may be TRBD1 (6 bases). The CDR3 runs to 14 residues. Trimming took off 1 base at V and 2 bases at J, with 8 bases between the two ends. This chain's CDR3 is CASSLGGRNYGYTF. The CDR3 DNA is TGTGCCAGCAGTTTAGGGGGGCGCAACTATGGCTACACCTTC.

The chain has TRBV20-1 and TRBJ1-3; D is perhaps TRBD1 (5 bases). CDR1 is DFQATT, CDR2 SNEGSKA, per germline (reference sequence). The CDR3 runs to 15 residues. V dropped 6 bases and J dropped 0 bases, with 15 bases sitting between them. The CDR3 DNA sequence: TGCAGTGCCCGGGGGACGGGATTCTCTGGAAACACCATATATTTT. It is translated as CSARGTGFSGNTIYF.

The genes are TRBV5-1 and TRBJ2-5; no firm D call. Trimming removed 6 bases at V and 3 bases at J, with 12 bases between. The CDR3 runs 13 residues. Germline CDR1 is SGHRS and CDR2 is YFSETQ. The CDR3 sequence is CASKKGMEETQYF. The CDR3 DNA sequence: TGCGCCAGCAAAAAAGGGATGGAAGAGACCCAGTACTTC. The variable domain in full, completed from reference TRBV5-1 and TRBJ2-5, reads KAGVTQTPRYLIKTRGQQVTLSCSPISGHRSVSWYQQTPGQGLQFLFEYFSETQRNKGNFPGRFSGRQFSNSRSEMNVSTLELGDSALYLCASKKGMEETQYFGPGTRLLVL.

This clonotype was picked up many times. This chain joins TRBV7-2 and TRBJ2-3; D might be TRBD1 (5 bases). V lost 4 bases to trimming and J lost 2 bases, with 10 bases between them. Germline CDR1 reads SGHTA; CDR2 reads FQGNSA. The CDR3 runs 14 residues. Here the CDR3 reads CASSSRQTTDTQYF. The CDR3 nucleotides read TGTGCCAGCAGCTCTCGACAGACCACAGATACGCAGTATTTT.

J is TRBJ2-6 and V is TRBV6-2 or TRBV6-3; no definite D call. With 6 bases removed from V and 0 bases from J, the gap between germline ends came to 6 bases. The germline V gene encodes CDR1 MNHEY and CDR2 SVGEGT. The CDR3 consists of 14 residues. The CDR3 sequence is CASSETSGANVLTF. The CDR3 DNA reads as TGTGCCAGCAGCGAAACCTCTGGGGCCAACGTCCTGACTTTC.

This clonotype showed up many times. V gene TRBV30 combines with J gene TRBJ1-2; perhaps TRBD1 as D (5 bases). The CDR3 is made up of 13 amino acids. CDR1 and CDR2 (germline): GTSNPN, SVGIG (reference sequence). Trimming shortened V by 0 bases and J by 4 bases, and 9 bases separated the two germline ends. The CDR3 here is CAWSVKGVYGYTF. The CDR3 DNA sequence: TGTGCCTGGAGTGTAAAAGGGGTCTATGGCTACACCTTC.

The chain carries TRBV5-1 and TRBJ2-2, with D maybe TRBD1 (5 bases). The V and J ends lost 9 bases and 4 bases respectively, with 10 bases between them. The CDR3 runs 12 residues. The germline V gene has CDR1 SGHRS and CDR2 YFSETQ. DNA for the CDR3: TGCGCCACCCGACAGACCACCGGGGAGCTGTTTTTT. Residues: CATRQTTGELFF.

In its sample, this clonotype was seen many times. The V gene is TRBV7-9, the J gene TRBJ2-3; D is unclear. The germline V and J ends were trimmed by 7 bases and 3 bases, with 2 bases remaining between them. The CDR3 totals 10 residues. The germline gives CDR1 SEHNR, CDR2 FQNEAQ (reference sequence). The CDR3 nucleotides are TGTGCCAGCATGACAGATACGCAGTATTTT. Its translation: CASMTDTQYF.

This clonotype occurred many times. The chain is built from TRBV6-9 and TRBJ2-3; TRBD2 matches 10 bases. Trimming at V came to 3 bases and at J to 9 bases, leaving 6 bases not matched to a gene. The CDR3 consists of 14 residues. Germline CDR1 and CDR2: MNHGY and SVAAGI. CDR3 DNA sequence: TGTGCCAGCAGTTACGAGCGGGAGGGCGTAACGCAGTATTTT. It translates to CASSYEREGVTQYF.

Details on this clonotype: A much larger clonotype is one base distant, so this may be a read error. The rearrangement joins TRBV6-1 to TRBJ2-3; 7 bases are a match to TRBD2. Per germline, CDR1 MNHNS and CDR2 SASEGT. The CDR3 spans 16 residues. Here the CDR3 DNA reads TGTGCCGGCAGTGAAGCCGTCGGGACTAACACAGATACGCAGTATTTT. It translates to CAGSEAVGTNTDTQYF.

A word on this clonotype: Possible read error: a much larger clone is one base away. The chain links TRBV7-9 to TRBJ2-2; 7 bases match TRBD2. The CDR3 loop spans 16 amino acids. CDR1 and CDR2 (germline): SEHNR, FQNEAQ (reference sequence). V gave up 4 bases and J gave up 1 base; unmatched junction bases: 6. The CDR3 loop reads CASSSGLDMNTGELFF. Written as DNA, the CDR3 is TGTGCCAGCAGCTCTGGACTAGATATGAACACCGGGGAGCTGTTTTTT.

This chain uses TRBV27 with TRBJ1-2, with a weak D call TRBD1 (5 bases). The V and J ends lost 0 bases and 8 bases respectively, with 10 bases between them. The CDR3 extends over 13 amino acids. Germline V gives CDR1 MNHEY, CDR2 SMNVEV (reference sequence). The CDR3, as DNA: TGTGCCAGCAGTTTATCGACAGTATCCGGCTACACCTTC. The encoded protein is CASSLSTVSGYTF.